This T cell receptor (beta chain) comes out of a study of blood T cells in healthy people across ages. Study-level findings and limits: The study lacked donor CMV status, which possibly confounded expanded clonotype changes.

Then a second PCR, running roughly 7 to 11 cycles, was carried out with a sample-barcoded 5' primer and a J-beta primer mix. Each CDR3 protein is one row after TCRdb ran MiXCR on the 5' RACE reads. Among about 580,000 distinct CDR3 sequences, around half were seen once, and the ten largest hold around 25%. About this clonotype: The antigen is not known. The junction departs from the called germline gene at one end, perhaps through a read error.

Germline lookup yields CDR1 LGHNA and CDR2 YSLEER. This CDR3 comprises 17 residues. Each donor had around 9.2 milliliters of peripheral blood drawn. Material for sequencing was blood. This receptor was obtained from an elderly man in good health. This chain links TRBV4-3 with TRBJ1-4; no clear D. The CDR3 protein is CASSPRSRTATSEKLFF. The CDR3 bases are TGCGCCAGCAGCCCTCGAAGTCGGACTGCAACTAGTGAAAAACTGTTTTTT.